Sequencing of this T cell receptor beta chain was carried out in a study of cytomegalovirus exposure and HLA in healthy donors. The CDR3 extends over 13 amino acids. Germline assignment: CDR1 SNHLY and CDR2 FYNNEI. In regard to this clone: At one end, the junction sequence differs from germline, possibly due to a read error.

The PCR employed 60 Vbeta primers together with 13 Jbeta primers. Assay: immunoSEQ multiplex PCR; the TCRdb copy retains only in-frame clones and omits some. The sample includes some 120,000 clones, less than 10% seen only once; the top ten take approximately 6.6%. This receptor was taken from a woman aged 40 to 50 in good health and CMV-seropositive. The chain joins TRBV2 to TRBJ2-5, with a weak D call TRBD2 (5 bases). The source material was PBMCs. Here the CDR3 reads CASSEETKEAQYF. CDR3 in DNA: TGTGCCAGCAGTGAAGAGACTAAAGAGGCCCAGTACTTC.